This T cell receptor beta chain emerged from a study of blood T cell repertoires in COVID-19 (dated by TCRdb to between 2020 and 2021). About the study as a whole: Collaborator samples came from the United States, Italy and Spain and covered acute and convalescent phases of COVID-19. The material from the prospective study consisted of cDNA or gDNA derived from T cells, B-cell-depleted T cells, or PBMCs. Deeply sampled blood TCRbeta repertoires from subjects exposed to, actively infected with, or recovered from COVID-19 were included in the dataset. A freely available public database, intended as a resource for researchers studying the immune response to SARS-CoV-2, is where the repertoires were released. The samples were drawn from the first 160 participants of the ongoing ImmuneRACE study and from 950 to 1,500 subjects provided by 6 global collaborators. Sample metadata almost always included a de-identified subject ID, COVID-19 status, age in years and sex. Where available, HLA class I and class II types were obtained from metadata supplied by the sample provider rather than from assay-based typing.

The immunoSEQ Assay, a bias-controlled multiplex PCR, was used to amplify TCRbeta CDR3 regions from genomic DNA. Concerning the study's data processing: Nucleated cell counts per sample were estimated from amplification of reference gene primers within the assay. To quantify the absolute abundance of each unique TCRbeta CDR3 rearrangement, sequence reads were collapsed and filtered. For each sample, productive Simpson clonality was calculated as the square root of Simpson's diversity index over productive rearrangements. In its TCRdb copy, this immuneACCESS table keeps in-frame sequences only and misses some clones. Where compared with another copy, unresolved V genes explain less than half of these, and the others have no known cause. V, J and clone size were drawn from that table, and D and trimming were deduced from the DNA. The table for this sample lists a few hundred thousand clones; approximately 80% of them were counted only once. The ten largest account for around 6.8% of the sample.

Collaborating institutions collected whole blood in K2EDTA tubes following their own protocols. For TCRbeta analysis, collaborators shipped samples as frozen whole blood, isolated PBMCs, or DNA extracted from either of those sample types. To note about this clone: Its antigen is still unknown. No per-base quality is available; no much larger clone lies one base away.

Reading from cysteine to phenylalanine, the CDR3 counts 13 amino acids. Here the CDR3 DNA is all that survives: 39 bases in frame from base 1. V sheds 4 bases and J sheds 9 bases, leaving 13 bases between their ends. Based on the germline V gene, the CDR1 and CDR2 sequences are MNHEY and SVGAGI. Here is what the overall study found, with its caveats: Clinical and demographic metadata were provided uncurated, with the amount varying by source and participant.

Material for sequencing was peripheral blood. Here the chain combines TRBV6-5 and TRBJ2-1; 5 matching bases give a weak D call of TRBD1. This receptor was taken from a woman aged 50 to 65 with acute or convalescent COVID-19. The encoded CDR3 is CASSSIGRGEQFF. The DNA sequence is TGTGCCAGCAGTTCCATTGGAAGGGGTGAGCAGTTCTTC.